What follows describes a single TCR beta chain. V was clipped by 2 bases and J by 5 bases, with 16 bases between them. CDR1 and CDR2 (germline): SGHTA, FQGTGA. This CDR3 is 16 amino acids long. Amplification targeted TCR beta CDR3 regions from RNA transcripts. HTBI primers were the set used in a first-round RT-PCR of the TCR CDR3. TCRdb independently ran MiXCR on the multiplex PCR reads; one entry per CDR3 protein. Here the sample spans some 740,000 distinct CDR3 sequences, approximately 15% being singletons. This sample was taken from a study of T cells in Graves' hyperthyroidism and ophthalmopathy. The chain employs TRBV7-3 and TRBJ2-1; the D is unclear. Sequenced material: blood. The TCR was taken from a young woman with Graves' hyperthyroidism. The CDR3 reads CASSLAGGAANNEQFF. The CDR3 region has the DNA TGTGCCAGCAGCTTAGCAGGTGGCGCGGCTAACAATGAGCAGTTCTTC.